This TCR beta chain derives from a study of blood T cell repertoires in COVID-19. Study-wide background: Both acute and convalescent COVID-19 samples were obtained from the United States, Italy and Spain.

Assay used: immunoSEQ multiplex PCR; TCRdb lists only in-frame clones, some missing. The sample includes 15,000 to 20,000 clones, approximately 80% of them seen just once. V dropped 0 bases and J dropped 1 base, with 9 bases sitting between them. Per germline, CDR1 SGHRS and CDR2 YFSETQ. This CDR3 spans 15 amino acids. Source material: peripheral blood. The clonotype originates from a woman aged 70 to 79 with active COVID-19. The rearrangement joins TRBV5-1 to TRBJ2-3, with D perhaps TRBD2 (6 bases). The CDR3 DNA follows: TGCGCCAGCAGCTTGGAAGCTAGCGGCACAGATACGCAGTATTTT. It is translated as CASSLEASGTDTQYF.